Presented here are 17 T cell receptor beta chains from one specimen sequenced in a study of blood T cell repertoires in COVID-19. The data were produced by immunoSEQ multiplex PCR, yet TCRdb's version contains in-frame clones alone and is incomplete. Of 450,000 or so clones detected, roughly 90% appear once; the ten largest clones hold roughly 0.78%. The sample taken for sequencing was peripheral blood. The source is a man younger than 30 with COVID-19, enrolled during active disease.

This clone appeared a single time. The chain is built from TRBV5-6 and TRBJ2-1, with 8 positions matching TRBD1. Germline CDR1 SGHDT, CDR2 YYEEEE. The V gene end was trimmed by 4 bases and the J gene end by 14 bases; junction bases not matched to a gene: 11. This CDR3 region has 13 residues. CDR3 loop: CASSGGPDRGKFF. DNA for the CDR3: TGTGCCAGCAGCGGGGGCCCCGACAGGGGAAAGTTCTTC.

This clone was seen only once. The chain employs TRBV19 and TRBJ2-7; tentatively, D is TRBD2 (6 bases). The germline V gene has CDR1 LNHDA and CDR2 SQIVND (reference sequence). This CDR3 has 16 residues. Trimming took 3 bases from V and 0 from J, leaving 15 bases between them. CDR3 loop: CASSIFGGASSYEQYF. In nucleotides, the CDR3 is TGTGCCAGTAGTATTTTCGGCGGGGCAAGCTCCTACGAGCAGTACTTC. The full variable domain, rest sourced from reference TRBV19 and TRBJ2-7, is DGGITQSPKYLFRKEGQNVTLSCEQNLNHDAMYWYRQDPGQGLRLIYYSQIVNDFQKGDIAEGYSVSREKKESFPLTVTSAQKNPTAFYLCASSIFGGASSYEQYFGPGTRLTVT.

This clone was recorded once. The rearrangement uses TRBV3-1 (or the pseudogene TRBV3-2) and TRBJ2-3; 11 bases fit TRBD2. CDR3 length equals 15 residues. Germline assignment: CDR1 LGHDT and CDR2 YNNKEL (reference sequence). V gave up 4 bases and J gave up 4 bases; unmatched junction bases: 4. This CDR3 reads CASSLSGRASDTQYF. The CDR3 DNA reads TGTGCCAGCAGCCTTAGCGGGAGGGCCTCAGATACGCAGTATTTT.

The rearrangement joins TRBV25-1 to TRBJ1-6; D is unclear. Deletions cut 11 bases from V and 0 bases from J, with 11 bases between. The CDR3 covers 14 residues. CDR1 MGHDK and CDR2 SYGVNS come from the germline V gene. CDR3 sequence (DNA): TGTGCCTATCGGGATAGCTCCTATAATTCACCCCTCCACTTT. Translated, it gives CAYRDSSYNSPLHF. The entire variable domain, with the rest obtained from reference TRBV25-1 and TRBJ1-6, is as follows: EADIYQTPRYLVIGTGKKITLECSQTMGHDKMYWYQQDPGMELHLIHYSYGVNSTEKGDLSSESTVSRIRTEHFPLTLESARPSHTSQYLCAYRDSSYNSPLHFGNGTRLTVT.

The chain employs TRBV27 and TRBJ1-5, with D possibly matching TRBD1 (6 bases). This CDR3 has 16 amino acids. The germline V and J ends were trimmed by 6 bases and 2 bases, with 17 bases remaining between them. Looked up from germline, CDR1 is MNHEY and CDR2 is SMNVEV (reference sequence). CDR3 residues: CASSRLGSGGNQPQHF. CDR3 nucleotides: TGTGCCAGCAGCCGCCTGGGGTCAGGGGGCAATCAGCCCCAGCATTTT.

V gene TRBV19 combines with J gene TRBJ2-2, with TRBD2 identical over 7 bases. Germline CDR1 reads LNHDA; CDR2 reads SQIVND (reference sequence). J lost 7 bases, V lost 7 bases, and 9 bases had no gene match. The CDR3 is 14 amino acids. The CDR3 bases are TGTGCCAGTAATCACGAGGGAGGGCTCGGGGAGCTGTTTTTT. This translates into CASNHEGGLGELFF.

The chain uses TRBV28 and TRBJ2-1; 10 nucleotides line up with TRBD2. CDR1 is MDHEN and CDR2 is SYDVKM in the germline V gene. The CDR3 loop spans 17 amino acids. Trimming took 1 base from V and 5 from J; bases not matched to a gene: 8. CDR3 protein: CASSLFLAGGYNNEQFF. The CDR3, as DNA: TGTGCCAGCAGTTTATTTTTAGCGGGAGGTTACAACAATGAGCAGTTCTTC. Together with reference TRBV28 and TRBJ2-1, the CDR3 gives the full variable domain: DVKVTQSSRYLVKRTGEKVFLECVQDMDHENMFWYRQDPGLGLRLIYFSYDVKMKEKGDIPEGYSVSREKKERFSLILESASTNQTSMYLCASSLFLAGGYNNEQFFGPGTRLTVL.

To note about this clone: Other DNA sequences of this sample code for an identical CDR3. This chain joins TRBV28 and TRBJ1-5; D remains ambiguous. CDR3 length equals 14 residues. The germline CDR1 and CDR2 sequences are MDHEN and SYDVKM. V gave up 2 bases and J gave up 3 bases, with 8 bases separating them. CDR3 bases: TGTGCCAGCAGTTTAAGCGGAAACAATCAGCCCCAGCATTTT. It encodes CASSLSGNNQPQHF.

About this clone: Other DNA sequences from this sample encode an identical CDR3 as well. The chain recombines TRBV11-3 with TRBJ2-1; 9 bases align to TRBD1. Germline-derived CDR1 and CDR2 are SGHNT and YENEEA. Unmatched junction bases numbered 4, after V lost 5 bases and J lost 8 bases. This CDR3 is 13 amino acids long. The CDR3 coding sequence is TGTGCCAGCAGCCCGGGACAGGGCGATGAGCAGTTCTTC. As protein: CASSPGQGDEQFF.

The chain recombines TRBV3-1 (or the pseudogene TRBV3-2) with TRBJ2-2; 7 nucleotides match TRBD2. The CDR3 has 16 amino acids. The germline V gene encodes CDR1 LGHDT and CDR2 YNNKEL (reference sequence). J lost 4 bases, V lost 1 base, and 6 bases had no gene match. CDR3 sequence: CASSQGEGLSTGELFF. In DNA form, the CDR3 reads TGTGCCAGCAGCCAAGGGGAGGGGTTATCCACCGGGGAGCTGTTTTTT.

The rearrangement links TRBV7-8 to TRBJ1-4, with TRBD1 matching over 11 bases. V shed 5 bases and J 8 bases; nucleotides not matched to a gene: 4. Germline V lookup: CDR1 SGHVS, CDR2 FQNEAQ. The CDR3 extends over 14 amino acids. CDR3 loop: CASSGDRGREKLFF. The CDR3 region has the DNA TGTGCCAGCAGCGGGGACAGGGGGAGAGAAAAACTGTTTTTT.

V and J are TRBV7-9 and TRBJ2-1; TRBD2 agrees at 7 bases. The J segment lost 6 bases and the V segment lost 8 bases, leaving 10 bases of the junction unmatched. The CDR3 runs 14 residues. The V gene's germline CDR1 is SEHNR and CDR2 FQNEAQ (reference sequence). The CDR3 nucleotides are TGTGCCAGCGTTATAGGTGGCGGGGGCAATGAGCAGTTCTTC. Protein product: CASVIGGGGNEQFF.

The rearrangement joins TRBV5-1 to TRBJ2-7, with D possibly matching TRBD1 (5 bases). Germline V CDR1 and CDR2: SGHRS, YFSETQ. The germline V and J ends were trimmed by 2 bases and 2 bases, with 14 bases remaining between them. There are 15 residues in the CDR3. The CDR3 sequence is CASSLSGQPAYEQYF. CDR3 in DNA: TGCGCCAGCAGCTTATCAGGGCAGCCCGCCTACGAGCAGTACTTC.

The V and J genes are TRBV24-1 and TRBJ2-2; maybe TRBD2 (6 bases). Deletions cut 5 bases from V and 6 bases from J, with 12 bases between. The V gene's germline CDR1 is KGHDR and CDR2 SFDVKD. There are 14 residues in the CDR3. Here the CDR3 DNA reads TGTGCCACCAGTGCCTCCCCGGGGGCCGGGGAGCTGTTTTTT. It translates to CATSASPGAGELFF.

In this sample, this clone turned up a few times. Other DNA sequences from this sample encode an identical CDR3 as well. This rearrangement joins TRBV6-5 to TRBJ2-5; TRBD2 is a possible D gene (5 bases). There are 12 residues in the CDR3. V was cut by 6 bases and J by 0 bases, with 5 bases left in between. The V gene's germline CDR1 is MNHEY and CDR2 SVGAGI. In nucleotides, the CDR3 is TGTGCCAGCAGGGACTACCAAGAGACCCAGTACTTC. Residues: CASRDYQETQYF.

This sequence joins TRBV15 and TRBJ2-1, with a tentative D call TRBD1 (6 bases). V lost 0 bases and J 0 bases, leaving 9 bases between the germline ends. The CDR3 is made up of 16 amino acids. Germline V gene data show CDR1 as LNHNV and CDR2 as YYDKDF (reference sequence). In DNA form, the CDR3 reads TGTGCCACCAGCAGAGAAAGGGGGAGCTCCTACAATGAGCAGTTCTTC. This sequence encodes CATSRERGSSYNEQFF. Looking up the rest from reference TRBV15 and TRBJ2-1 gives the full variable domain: DAMVIQNPRYQVTQFGKPVTLSCSQTLNHNVMYWYQQKSSQAPKLLFHYYDKDFNNEADTPDNFQSRRPNTSFCFLDIRSPGLGDTAMYLCATSRERGSSYNEQFFGPGTRLTVL.

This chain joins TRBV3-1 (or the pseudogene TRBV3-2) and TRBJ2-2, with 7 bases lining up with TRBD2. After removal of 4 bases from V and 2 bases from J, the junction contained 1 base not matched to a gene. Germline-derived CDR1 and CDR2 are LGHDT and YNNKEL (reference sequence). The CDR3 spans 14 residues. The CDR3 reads CASSRLANTGELFF. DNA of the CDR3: TGTGCCAGCAGCCGACTAGCAAACACCGGGGAGCTGTTTTTT.